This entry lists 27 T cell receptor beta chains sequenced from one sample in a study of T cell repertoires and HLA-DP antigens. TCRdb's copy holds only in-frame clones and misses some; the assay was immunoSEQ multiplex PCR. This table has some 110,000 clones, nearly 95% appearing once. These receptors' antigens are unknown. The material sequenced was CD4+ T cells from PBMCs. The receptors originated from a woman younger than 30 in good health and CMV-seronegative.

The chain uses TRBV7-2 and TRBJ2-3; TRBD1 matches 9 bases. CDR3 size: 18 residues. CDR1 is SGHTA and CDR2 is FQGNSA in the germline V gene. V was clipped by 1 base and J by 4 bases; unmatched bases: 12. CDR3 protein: CASSLVGPPGQGSDTQYF. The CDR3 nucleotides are TGTGCCAGCAGCTTAGTAGGGCCTCCGGGACAGGGCTCAGATACGCAGTATTTT. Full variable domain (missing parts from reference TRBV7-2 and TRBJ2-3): GAGVSQSPSNKVTEKGKDVELRCDPISGHTALYWYRQSLGQGLEFLIYFQGNSAPDKSGLPSDRFSAERTGGSVSTLTIQRTQQEDSAVYLCASSLVGPPGQGSDTQYFGPGTRLTVL.

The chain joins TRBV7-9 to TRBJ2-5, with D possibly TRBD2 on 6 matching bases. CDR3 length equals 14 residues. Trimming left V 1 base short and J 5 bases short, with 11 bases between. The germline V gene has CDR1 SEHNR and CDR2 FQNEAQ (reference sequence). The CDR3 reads CASSLVAGLETQYF. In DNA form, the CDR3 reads TGTGCCAGCAGCTTAGTTGCGGGGTTGGAGACCCAGTACTTC.

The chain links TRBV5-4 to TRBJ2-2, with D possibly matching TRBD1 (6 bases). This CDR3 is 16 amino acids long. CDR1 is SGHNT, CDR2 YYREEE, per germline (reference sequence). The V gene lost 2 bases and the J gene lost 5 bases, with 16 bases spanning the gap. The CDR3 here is CASSLAFGTNTGELFF. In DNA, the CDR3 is TGTGCCAGCAGCTTAGCTTTTGGGACAAATACCGGGGAGCTGTTTTTT.

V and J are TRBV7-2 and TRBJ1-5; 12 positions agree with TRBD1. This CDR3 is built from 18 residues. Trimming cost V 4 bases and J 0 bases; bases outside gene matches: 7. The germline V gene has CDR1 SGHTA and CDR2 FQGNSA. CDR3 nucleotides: TGTGCCAGCAGCTCCGGGACAGGGGGCCCTTATAGCAATCAGCCCCAGCATTTT. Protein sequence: CASSSGTGGPYSNQPQHF.

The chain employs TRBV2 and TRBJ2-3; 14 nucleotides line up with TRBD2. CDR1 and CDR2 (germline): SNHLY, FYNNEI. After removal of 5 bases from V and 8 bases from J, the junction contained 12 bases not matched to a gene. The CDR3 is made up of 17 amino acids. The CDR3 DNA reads TGTGCCAGCAGTCCCACTGGGACTAGCGGGAGCCGCGGTACGCAGTATTTT. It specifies CASSPTGTSGSRGTQYF.

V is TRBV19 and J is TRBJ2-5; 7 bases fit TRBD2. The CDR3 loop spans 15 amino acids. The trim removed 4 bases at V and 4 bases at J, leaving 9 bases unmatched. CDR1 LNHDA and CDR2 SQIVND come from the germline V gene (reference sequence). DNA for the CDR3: TGTGCCAGTAGTAATCGGGGGGACTTTAGAGAGACCCAGTACTTC. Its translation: CASSNRGDFRETQYF.

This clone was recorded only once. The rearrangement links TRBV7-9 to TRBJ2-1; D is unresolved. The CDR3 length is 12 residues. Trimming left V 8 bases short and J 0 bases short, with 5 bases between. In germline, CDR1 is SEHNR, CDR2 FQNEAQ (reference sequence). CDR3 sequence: CASGDSYNEQFF. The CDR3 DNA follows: TGTGCCAGCGGGGACTCCTACAATGAGCAGTTCTTC.

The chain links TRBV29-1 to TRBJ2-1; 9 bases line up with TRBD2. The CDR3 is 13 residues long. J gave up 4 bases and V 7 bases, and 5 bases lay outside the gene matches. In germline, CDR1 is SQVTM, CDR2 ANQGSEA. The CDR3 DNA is TGCAGCGCTATCGCGGGGGGGTACAATGAGCAGTTCTTC. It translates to CSAIAGGYNEQFF.

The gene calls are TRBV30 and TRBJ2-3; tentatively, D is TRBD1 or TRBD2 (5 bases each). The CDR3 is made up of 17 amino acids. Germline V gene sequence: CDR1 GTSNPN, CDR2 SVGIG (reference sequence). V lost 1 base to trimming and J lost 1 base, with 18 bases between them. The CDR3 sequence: CAWSALRPGPGTDTQYF. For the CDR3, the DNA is TGTGCCTGGAGTGCCCTGAGACCGGGACCAGGCACAGATACGCAGTATTTT.

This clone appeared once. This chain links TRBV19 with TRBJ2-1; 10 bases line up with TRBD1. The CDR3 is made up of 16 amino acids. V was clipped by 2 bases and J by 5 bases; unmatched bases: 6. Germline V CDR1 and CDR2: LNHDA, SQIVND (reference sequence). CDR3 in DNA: TGTGCCAGTAGTATAAGGGGACAGGGGATGGACAATGAGCAGTTCTTC. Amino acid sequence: CASSIRGQGMDNEQFF.

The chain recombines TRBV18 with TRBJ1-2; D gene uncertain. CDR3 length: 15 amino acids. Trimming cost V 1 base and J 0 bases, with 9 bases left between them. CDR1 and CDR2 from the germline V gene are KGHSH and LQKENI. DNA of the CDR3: TGTGCCAGCTCACCACTAGGTGAAGCTAACTATGGCTACACCTTC. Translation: CASSPLGEANYGYTF.

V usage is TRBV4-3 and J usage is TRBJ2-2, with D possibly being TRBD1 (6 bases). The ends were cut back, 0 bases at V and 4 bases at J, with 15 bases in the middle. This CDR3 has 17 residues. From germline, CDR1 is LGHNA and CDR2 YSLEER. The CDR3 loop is CASSQDPGALGTGELFF. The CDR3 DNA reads TGCGCCAGCAGCCAAGACCCAGGGGCTCTGGGCACCGGGGAGCTGTTTTTT.

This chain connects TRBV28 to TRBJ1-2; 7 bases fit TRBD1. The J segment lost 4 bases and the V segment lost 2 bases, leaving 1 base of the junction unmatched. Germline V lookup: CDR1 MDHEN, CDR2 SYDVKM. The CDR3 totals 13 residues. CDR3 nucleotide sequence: TGTGCCAGCAGTTTAGGGACAGCCTATGGCTACACCTTC. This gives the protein CASSLGTAYGYTF.

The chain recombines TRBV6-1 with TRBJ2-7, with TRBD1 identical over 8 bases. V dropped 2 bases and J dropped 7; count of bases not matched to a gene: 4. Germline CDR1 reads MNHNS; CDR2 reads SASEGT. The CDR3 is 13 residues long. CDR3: CASSEQGAWEQYV. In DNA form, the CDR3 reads TGTGCCAGCAGTGAACAGGGGGCGTGGGAGCAGTACGTC.

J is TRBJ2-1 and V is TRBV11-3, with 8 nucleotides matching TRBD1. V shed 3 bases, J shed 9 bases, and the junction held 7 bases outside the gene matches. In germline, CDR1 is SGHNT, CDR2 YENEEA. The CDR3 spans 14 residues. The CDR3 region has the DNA TGTGCCAGCAGCTTTGGACAGGGAGCGGGTGAGCAGTTCTTC. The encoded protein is CASSFGQGAGEQFF.

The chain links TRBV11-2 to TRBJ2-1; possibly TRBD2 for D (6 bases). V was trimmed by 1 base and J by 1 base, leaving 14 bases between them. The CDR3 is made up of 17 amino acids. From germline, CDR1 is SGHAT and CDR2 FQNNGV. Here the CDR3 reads CASSLAGRDWSYNEQFF. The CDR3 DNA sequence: TGTGCCAGCAGCTTAGCGGGGCGGGACTGGTCCTACAATGAGCAGTTCTTC.

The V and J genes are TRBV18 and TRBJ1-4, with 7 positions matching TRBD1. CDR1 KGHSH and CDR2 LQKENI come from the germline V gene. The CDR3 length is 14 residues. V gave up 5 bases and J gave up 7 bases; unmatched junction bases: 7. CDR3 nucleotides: TGTGCCAGCTCAGCCACAGGGGATAGTGAAAAACTGTTTTTT. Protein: CASSATGDSEKLFF.

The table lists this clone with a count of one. The CDR3 reads CASKAGGRRGYTF. CDR3 DNA: TGTGCCAGTAAGGCAGGGGGCAGACGGGGCTACACCTTC. The chain links TRBV19 to TRBJ1-2; 8 positions match TRBD1. The CDR3 contains 13 residues. V dropped 7 bases and J dropped 8; count of bases not matched to a gene: 9. Germline V CDR1 and CDR2: LNHDA, SQIVND (reference sequence).

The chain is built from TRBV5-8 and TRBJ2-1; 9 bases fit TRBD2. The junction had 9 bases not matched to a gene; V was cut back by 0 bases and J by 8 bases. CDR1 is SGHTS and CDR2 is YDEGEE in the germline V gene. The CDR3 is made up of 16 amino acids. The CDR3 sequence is CASSLGLAVGNDEQFF. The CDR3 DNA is TGTGCCAGCAGCTTGGGACTAGCGGTGGGGAACGATGAGCAGTTCTTC.

This chain's CDR3 is CASSVGAPGGKNIQYF. As DNA, the CDR3 is TGTGCCAGCAGCGTAGGGGCCCCAGGGGGCAAAAACATTCAGTACTTC. The chain carries TRBV9 and TRBJ2-4; TRBD1 matches 7 bases. The ends lost 0 bases at V and 3 bases at J; junction bases unmatched: 6. The CDR3 extends over 16 amino acids. Germline V gives CDR1 SGDLS, CDR2 YYNGEE.

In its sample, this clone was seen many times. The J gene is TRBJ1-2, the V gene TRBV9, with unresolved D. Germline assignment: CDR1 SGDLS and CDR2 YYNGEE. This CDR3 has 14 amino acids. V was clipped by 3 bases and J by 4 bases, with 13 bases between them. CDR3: CASSARTFSYGYTF. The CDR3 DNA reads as TGTGCCAGCAGCGCAAGGACGTTTTCCTATGGCTACACCTTC.

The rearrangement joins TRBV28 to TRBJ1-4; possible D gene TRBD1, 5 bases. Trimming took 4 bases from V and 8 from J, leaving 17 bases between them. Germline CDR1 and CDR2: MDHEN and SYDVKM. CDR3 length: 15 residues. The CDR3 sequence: CASSSFWGGTEKLFF. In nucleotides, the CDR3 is TGTGCCAGCAGTTCATTCTGGGGGGGAACCGAAAAACTGTTTTTT.

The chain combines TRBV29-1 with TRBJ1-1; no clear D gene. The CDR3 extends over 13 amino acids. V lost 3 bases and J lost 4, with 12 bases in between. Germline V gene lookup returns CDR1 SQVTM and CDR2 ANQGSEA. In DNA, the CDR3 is TGCAGCGTTGATTGGGCACGGGGCACTGAAGCTTTCTTT. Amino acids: CSVDWARGTEAFF.

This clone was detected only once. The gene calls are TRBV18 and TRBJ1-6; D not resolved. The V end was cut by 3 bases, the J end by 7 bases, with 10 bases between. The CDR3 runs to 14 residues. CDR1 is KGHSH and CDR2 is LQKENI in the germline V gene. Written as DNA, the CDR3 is TGTGCCAGCTCACCGGGGATGGGGAATTCACCCCTCCACTTT. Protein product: CASSPGMGNSPLHF.

The CDR3 protein is CASNPQAGSTGELFF. CDR3 DNA sequence: TGCGCCAGCAACCCCCAGGCCGGTTCCACCGGGGAGCTGTTTTTT. The V and J genes are TRBV5-1 and TRBJ2-2, with D uncertain. CDR1 is SGHRS, CDR2 YFSETQ, per germline. This CDR3 comprises 15 residues. V was trimmed by 6 bases and J by 4 bases, leaving 16 bases between them.

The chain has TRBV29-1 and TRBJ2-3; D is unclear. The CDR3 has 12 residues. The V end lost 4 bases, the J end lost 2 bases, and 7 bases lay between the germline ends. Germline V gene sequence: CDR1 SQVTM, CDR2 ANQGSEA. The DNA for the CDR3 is TGCAGCGTTGGTACCTACACAGATACGCAGTATTTT. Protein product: CSVGTYTDTQYF.

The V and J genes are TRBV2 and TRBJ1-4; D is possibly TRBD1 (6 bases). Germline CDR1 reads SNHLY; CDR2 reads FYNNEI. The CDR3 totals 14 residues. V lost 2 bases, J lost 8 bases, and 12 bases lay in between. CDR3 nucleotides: TGTGCCAGCAGTGAATTAGGGGGGGGCGAAAAACTGTTTTTT. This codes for CASSELGGGEKLFF.